This TCR beta chain emerged from a study of blood T cell repertoires in COVID-19. Overall study context: PBMCs, B-cell-depleted T cells, or T cells provided the cDNA or gDNA that made up the material.

Residents of about two dozen US areas, aged about 18 to 89 years, made up the participants. This clone was recorded only once. As handled by the study authors: Amplification with reference gene primers provided the estimates of nucleated cell counts. Here immunoSEQ multiplex PCR was the method, and the copy in TCRdb shows in-frame clones only, minus some. That table furnishes V, J and clone size, whereas the DNA furnished D and trimming. This table holds roughly 140,000 clones, roughly 84% found once. This sequence originates from a woman aged 45-59 years who had been exposed to COVID-19. Sequenced sample: PBMCs or T cells enriched from blood (not recorded which).

CDR3 sequence: CASSYSGGNNNEQFF. CDR3 nucleotide sequence: TGTGCCAGCAGTTACTCGGGGGGGAATAACAATGAGCAGTTCTTC. The chain uses TRBV6-5 and TRBJ2-1, with 7 bases identical to TRBD2. The germline V gene has CDR1 MNHEY and CDR2 SVGAGI. The CDR3 has 15 residues. Trimming cost V 0 bases and J 5 bases; bases outside gene matches: 4.